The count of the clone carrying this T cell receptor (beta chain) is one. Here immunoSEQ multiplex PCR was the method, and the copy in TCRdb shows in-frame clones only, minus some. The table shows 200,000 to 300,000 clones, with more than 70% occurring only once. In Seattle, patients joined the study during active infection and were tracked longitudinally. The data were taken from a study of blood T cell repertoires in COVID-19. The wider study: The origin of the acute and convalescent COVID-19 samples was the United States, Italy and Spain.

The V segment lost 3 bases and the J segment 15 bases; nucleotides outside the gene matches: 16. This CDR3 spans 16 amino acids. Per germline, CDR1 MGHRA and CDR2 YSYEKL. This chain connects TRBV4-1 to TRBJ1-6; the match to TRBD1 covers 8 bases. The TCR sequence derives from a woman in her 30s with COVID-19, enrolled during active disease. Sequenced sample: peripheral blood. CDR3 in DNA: TGCGCCAGCAGCCATCAGGGACAGGTCGGTTCCCAGCTCCTCCACTTT. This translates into CASSHQGQVGSQLLHF.